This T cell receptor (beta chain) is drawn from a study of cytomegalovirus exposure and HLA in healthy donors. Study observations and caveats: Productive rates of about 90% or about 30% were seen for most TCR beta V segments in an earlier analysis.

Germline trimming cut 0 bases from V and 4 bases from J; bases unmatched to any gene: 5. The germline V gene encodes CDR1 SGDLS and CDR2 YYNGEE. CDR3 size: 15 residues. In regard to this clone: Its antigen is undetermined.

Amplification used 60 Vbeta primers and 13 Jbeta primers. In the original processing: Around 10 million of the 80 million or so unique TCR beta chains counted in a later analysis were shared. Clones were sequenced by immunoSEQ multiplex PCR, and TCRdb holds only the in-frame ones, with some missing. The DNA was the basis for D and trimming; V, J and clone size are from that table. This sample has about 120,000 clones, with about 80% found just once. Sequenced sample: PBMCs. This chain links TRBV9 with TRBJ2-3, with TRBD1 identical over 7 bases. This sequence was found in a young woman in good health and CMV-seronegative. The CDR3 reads CASSVVWQGADTQYF. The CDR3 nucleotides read TGTGCCAGCAGCGTAGTTTGGCAGGGGGCAGATACGCAGTATTTT. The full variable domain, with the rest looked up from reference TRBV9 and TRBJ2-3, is DSGVTQTPKHLITATGQRVTLRCSPRSGDLSVYWYQQSLDQGLQFLIQYYNGEERAKGNILERFSAQQFPDLHSELNLSSLELGDSALYFCASSVVWQGADTQYFGPGTRLTVL.